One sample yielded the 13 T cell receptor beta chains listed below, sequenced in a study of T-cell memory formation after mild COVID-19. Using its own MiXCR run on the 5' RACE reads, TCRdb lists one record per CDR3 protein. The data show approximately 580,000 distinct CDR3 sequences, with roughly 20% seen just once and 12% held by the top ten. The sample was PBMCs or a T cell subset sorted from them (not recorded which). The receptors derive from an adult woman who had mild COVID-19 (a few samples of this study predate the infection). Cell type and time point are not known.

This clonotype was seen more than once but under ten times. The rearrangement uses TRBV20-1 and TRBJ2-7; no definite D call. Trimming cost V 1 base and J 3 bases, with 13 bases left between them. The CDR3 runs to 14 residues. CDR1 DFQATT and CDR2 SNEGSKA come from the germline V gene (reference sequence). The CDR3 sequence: CSARVGPPRYEQYF. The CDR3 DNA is TGCAGTGCTAGAGTAGGGCCCCCTCGCTACGAGCAGTACTTC.

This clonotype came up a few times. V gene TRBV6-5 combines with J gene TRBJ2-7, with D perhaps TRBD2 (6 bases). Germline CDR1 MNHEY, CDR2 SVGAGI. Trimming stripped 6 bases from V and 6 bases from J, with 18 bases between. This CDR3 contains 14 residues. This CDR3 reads CASSRGRIFPEQYF. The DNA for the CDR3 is TGTGCCAGCAGCCGTGGGAGGATCTTCCCCGAGCAGTACTTC.

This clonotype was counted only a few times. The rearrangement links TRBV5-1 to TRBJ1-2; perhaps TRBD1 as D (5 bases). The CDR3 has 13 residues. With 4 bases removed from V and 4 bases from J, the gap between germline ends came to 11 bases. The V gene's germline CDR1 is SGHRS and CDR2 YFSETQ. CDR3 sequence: CASSLPDSYGYTF. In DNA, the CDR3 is TGCGCCAGCAGCCTGCCCGACAGCTATGGCTACACCTTC.

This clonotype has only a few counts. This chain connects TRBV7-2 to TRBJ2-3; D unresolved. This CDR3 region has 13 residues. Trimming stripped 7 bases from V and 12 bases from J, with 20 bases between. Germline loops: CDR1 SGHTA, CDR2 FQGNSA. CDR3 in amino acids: CASISGNGHPQYF. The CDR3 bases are TGTGCCAGCATCTCCGGAAACGGGCATCCCCAGTATTTT.

CDR3 protein: CASSLELTEQYF. The CDR3 nucleotides read TGCGCCAGCAGCTTGGAACTGACGGAGCAGTACTTC. The rearrangement links TRBV5-1 to TRBJ2-7; no definite D call. Germline values: CDR1 SGHRS, CDR2 YFSETQ. The CDR3 extends over 12 amino acids. The V end was cut by 0 bases, the J end by 7 bases, with 8 bases between.

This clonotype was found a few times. CDR3 DNA sequence: TGTGCCAGCAGCTTAGCGGGAGCCGACTACGAGCAGTACTTC. As protein: CASSLAGADYEQYF. V is TRBV7-9 and J is TRBJ2-7; possibly TRBD2 for D (5 bases). V lost 0 bases and J 3 bases, leaving 9 bases between the germline ends. The CDR3 loop spans 14 amino acids. Germline assignment: CDR1 SEHNR and CDR2 FQNEAQ (reference sequence).

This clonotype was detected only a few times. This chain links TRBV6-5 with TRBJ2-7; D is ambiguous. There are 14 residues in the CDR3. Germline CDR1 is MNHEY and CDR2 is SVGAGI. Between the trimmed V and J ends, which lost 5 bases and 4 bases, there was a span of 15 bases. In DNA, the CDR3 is TGTGCCAGCAGTCCCGACATTGCTGGGTACGAGCAGTACTTC. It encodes CASSPDIAGYEQYF.

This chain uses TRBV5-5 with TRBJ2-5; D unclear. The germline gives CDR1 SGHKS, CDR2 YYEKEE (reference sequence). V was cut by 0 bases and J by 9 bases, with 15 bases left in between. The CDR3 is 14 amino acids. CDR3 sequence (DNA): TGTGCCAGCAGCTTGGGCCTCACCCCTAAAGCCCAGTACTTC. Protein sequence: CASSLGLTPKAQYF.

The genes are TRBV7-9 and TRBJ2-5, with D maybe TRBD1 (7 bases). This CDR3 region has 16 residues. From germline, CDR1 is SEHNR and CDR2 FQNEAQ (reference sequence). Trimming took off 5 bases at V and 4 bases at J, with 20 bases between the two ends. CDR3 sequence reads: CASSPEGSTGSETQYF. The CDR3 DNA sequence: TGTGCCAGCAGCCCGGAGGGCTCGACAGGGTCAGAGACCCAGTACTTC.

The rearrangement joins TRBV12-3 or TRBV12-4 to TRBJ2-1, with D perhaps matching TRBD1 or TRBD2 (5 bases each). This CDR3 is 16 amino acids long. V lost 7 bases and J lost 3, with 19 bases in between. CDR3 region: CASTTRGGPYYNEQFF. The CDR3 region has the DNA TGTGCCAGCACCACACGGGGCGGGCCTTACTACAATGAGCAGTTCTTC.

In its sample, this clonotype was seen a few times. CDR3 nucleotide sequence: TGCAGTGCTAGGGGAGCGAGGACAGATACGCAGTATTTT. Amino acid sequence: CSARGARTDTQYF. This chain connects TRBV20-1 to TRBJ2-3, with D tentatively TRBD2 (5 bases). The CDR3 sequence is 13 residues long. Germline V lookup: CDR1 DFQATT, CDR2 SNEGSKA (reference sequence). Between the trimmed V and J ends, which lost 3 bases and 3 bases, there was a span of 10 bases.

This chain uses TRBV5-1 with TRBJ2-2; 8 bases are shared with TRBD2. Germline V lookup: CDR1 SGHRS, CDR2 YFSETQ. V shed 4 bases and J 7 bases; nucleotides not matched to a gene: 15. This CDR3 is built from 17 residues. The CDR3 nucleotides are TGCGCCAGCAGCCCTCCCGGGACTAGTGACTTCGGCGGGGAGCTGTTTTTT. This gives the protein CASSPPGTSDFGGELFF.

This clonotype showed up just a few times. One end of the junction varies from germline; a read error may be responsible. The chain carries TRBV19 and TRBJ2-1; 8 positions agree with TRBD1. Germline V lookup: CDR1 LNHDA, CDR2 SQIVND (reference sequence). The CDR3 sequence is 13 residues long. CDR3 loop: CASNPKGRQGWIF. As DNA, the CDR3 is TGTGCCAGCAACCCCAAGGGGAGACAGGGGTGGATCTTC.